This T cell receptor (beta chain) originates from a study of OX40 agonist ivuxolimab in advanced cancers. The assay was immunoSEQ multiplex PCR, and TCRdb's table has in-frame clones only and misses some. This sample has 75,000 to 90,000 clones; roughly nine tenths occur once, and the top ten carry about 9.1%. Germline-derived CDR1 and CDR2 are SGHAT and FQDESV (reference sequence). The V end was cut by 3 bases, the J end by 4 bases, with 15 bases between. The CDR3 length is 15 residues. This sequence originates from an adult with an advanced solid tumor such as melanoma, head and neck, liver or kidney cancer. The gene calls are TRBV11-1 and TRBJ1-2; weak D call: TRBD1 (5 bases). The sequences come from CD4+ or CD8+ T cells sorted from blood, collected in a trial of the OX40 agonist ivuxolimab. The CDR3 DNA sequence: TGTGCCAGCAGCTTCGGGGGGTCTGTTGTCTATGGCTACACCTTC. This sequence encodes CASSFGGSVVYGYTF.